These 30 T cell receptor beta chains came from one sample sequenced in a study of blood T cells in healthy people across ages. Primers used in a second PCR of about 6 to 11 cycles were a sample-barcoded 5' primer and a J-beta primer mix. In TCRdb, the 5' RACE reads were re-called with MiXCR into one record per CDR3 protein. The table lists around 750,000 distinct CDR3 sequences, 53% of them singletons, with under 50% in the top ten. The sample taken for sequencing was blood. The receptor set was obtained from a man at least 80 years old in good health.

This clonotype was detected many times. This chain connects TRBV27 to TRBJ2-4, with D unresolved. Trimming stripped 5 bases from V and 0 bases from J, with 11 bases between. The V gene's germline CDR1 is MNHEY and CDR2 SMNVEV (reference sequence). The CDR3 is made up of 15 amino acids. CDR3 residues: CASSRNTVAKNIQYF. CDR3 DNA: TGTGCCAGCAGTCGAAACACCGTAGCCAAAAACATTCAGTACTTC.

The chain uses TRBV5-6 and TRBJ2-5; weak D call: TRBD2 (6 bases). The V gene's germline CDR1 is SGHDT and CDR2 YYEEEE. This CDR3 comprises 14 residues. V lost 3 bases and J 5 bases, leaving 14 bases between the germline ends. The CDR3: CASSSGLMLETQYF. CDR3 bases: TGTGCCAGCAGCTCGGGACTGATGCTGGAGACCCAGTACTTC.

The V gene is TRBV29-1, the J gene TRBJ2-5; tentative D call: TRBD2 (5 bases). CDR1 and CDR2 from the germline V gene are SQVTM and ANQGSEA. The CDR3 totals 13 residues. Trimming took off 7 bases at V and 4 bases at J, with 16 bases between the two ends. Written as DNA, the CDR3 is TGCAGCGCCAAGGGAGTACGAGGAGAGACCCAGTACTTC. Protein sequence: CSAKGVRGETQYF.

The chain couples TRBV25-1 to TRBJ2-3; D not certain. Trimming took 2 bases from V and 8 from J, leaving 8 bases between them. The germline gives CDR1 MGHDK, CDR2 SYGVNS. The length of the CDR3 is 12 residues. CDR3 sequence reads: CASSERLGTQYF. The CDR3 nucleotides read TGTGCCAGCAGTGAACGGCTGGGTACGCAGTATTTT.

The chain employs TRBV7-6 and TRBJ2-5; 7 bases match TRBD1. The germline V gene encodes CDR1 SGHVS and CDR2 FNYEAQ. V dropped 3 bases and J dropped 2; count of bases not matched to a gene: 9. The CDR3 contains 16 residues. The CDR3 loop reads CASSFTTGVRQETQYF. The CDR3 DNA is TGTGCCAGCAGCTTCACTACAGGGGTGAGGCAAGAGACCCAGTACTTC.

V gene TRBV20-1 combines with J gene TRBJ2-7; 10 bases are a match to TRBD2. V was clipped by 1 base and J by 3 bases; unmatched bases: 9. Germline V gene sequence: CDR1 DFQATT, CDR2 SNEGSKA (reference sequence). This CDR3 comprises 16 residues. The CDR3 DNA is TGCAGTGCTAGAGGGTCTACTAGCGGGACCGTCTACGAGCAGTACTTC. Protein sequence: CSARGSTSGTVYEQYF.

In its sample, this clonotype was seen a few times. This chain uses TRBV5-1 with TRBJ2-2; D possibly corresponds to TRBD2 (6 bases). The CDR3 consists of 15 residues. Germline lookup yields CDR1 SGHRS and CDR2 YFSETQ. V lost 3 bases and J 1 base, leaving 10 bases between the germline ends. CDR3 nucleotide sequence: TGCGCCAGCAGCTATCTAGCGCAGAACACCGGGGAGCTGTTTTTT. It translates to CASSYLAQNTGELFF.

The chain employs TRBV20-1 and TRBJ2-4; 9 bases line up with TRBD2. This CDR3 contains 14 residues. Germline CDR1 is DFQATT and CDR2 is SNEGSKA (reference sequence). The CDR3 spells CSGGLAGVLNIQYF. CDR3 bases: TGCAGCGGCGGATTAGCGGGAGTCTTAAACATTCAGTACTTC.

The genes are TRBV10-3 and TRBJ2-7, with unresolved D. CDR1 is ENHRY, CDR2 SYGVKD, per germline. CDR3 length: 11 amino acids. V shed 8 bases and J shed 5 bases, with 10 bases lying between them. The CDR3 spells CAIGLVDEQYF. The CDR3 DNA reads as TGTGCCATCGGGCTAGTCGACGAGCAGTACTTC.

The CDR3 region has the DNA TGCAGTGCTAGAGATTGGGCAACCTACGGGGAAAAACTGTTTTTT. Protein sequence: CSARDWATYGEKLFF. This chain links TRBV20-1 with TRBJ1-4; no firm D call. V shed 0 bases and J shed 8 bases, with 16 bases lying between them. Per the germline V gene, CDR1 is DFQATT and CDR2 is SNEGSKA (reference sequence). This CDR3 comprises 15 residues.

This chain links TRBV29-1 with TRBJ1-1; 7 bases fit TRBD1. This CDR3 contains 16 residues. J gave up 11 bases and V 1 base, and 19 bases lay outside the gene matches. Germline values: CDR1 SQVTM, CDR2 ANQGSEA. The CDR3 coding sequence is TGCAGCGTTGAAGGACAGGGTCACCTTTTTCGGGGTGAGGCTTTCTTT. Translation gives CSVEGQGHLFRGEAFF.

The chain uses TRBV7-8 and TRBJ1-2, with unresolved D. The CDR3 covers 13 residues. Germline V CDR1 and CDR2: SGHVS, FQNEAQ. V was trimmed by 5 bases and J by 8 bases, leaving 15 bases between them. CDR3 sequence (DNA): TGTGCCAGCAGCCCCGATCGTAAGGAAGGCTACACCTTC. Its protein product is CASSPDRKEGYTF.

The rearrangement links TRBV10-3 to TRBJ1-1, with D maybe TRBD1 (5 bases). CDR1 ENHRY and CDR2 SYGVKD come from the germline V gene. The germline V and J ends were trimmed by 10 bases and 4 bases, with 19 bases remaining between them. CDR3 length: 14 amino acids. Here the CDR3 reads CASQFGGRATEAFF. The CDR3 coding sequence is TGTGCCAGCCAGTTTGGGGGGAGGGCCACTGAAGCTTTCTTT.

This clonotype was observed a few times. The rearrangement uses TRBV13 and TRBJ2-7, with D perhaps matching TRBD2 (6 bases). Between the trimmed V and J ends, which lost 5 bases and 2 bases, there was a span of 13 bases. The CDR3 extends over 14 amino acids. Germline CDR1 reads PRHDT; CDR2 reads FYEKMQ (reference sequence). CDR3 protein: CASSTWDSPYEQYF. The CDR3 DNA reads TGTGCCAGCAGCACCTGGGACTCCCCCTACGAGCAGTACTTC.

The chain couples TRBV5-1 to TRBJ2-3; D is uncertain. The germline V gene has CDR1 SGHRS and CDR2 YFSETQ. Trimming shortened V by 6 bases and J by 0 bases, and 5 bases separated the two germline ends. This CDR3 region has 12 residues. CDR3 coding DNA: TGCGCCAGCAAGGCTAGCACAGATACGCAGTATTTT. Translated: CASKASTDTQYF.

CDR3 nucleotides: TGTGCCAGCAGCCTTATCTGGGCGGCAGATACGCAGTATTTT. The encoded protein is CASSLIWAADTQYF. The rearrangement joins TRBV3-1 to TRBJ2-3; D remains ambiguous. Germline-derived CDR1 and CDR2 are LGHDT and YNNKEL (reference sequence). Deletions cut 4 bases from V and 4 bases from J, with 12 bases between. This CDR3 spans 14 amino acids.

The chain joins TRBV12-3 or TRBV12-4 to TRBJ1-5; no definite D call. The CDR3 runs to 16 residues. Trimming removed 2 bases at V and 0 bases at J, with 11 bases between. The CDR3 region has the DNA TGTGCCAGCAGTTTAAGGCGACAACCTAGCAATCAGCCCCAGCATTTT. Translated: CASSLRRQPSNQPQHF.

This clonotype was found many times. The chain recombines TRBV6-1 with TRBJ2-1; 10 bases match TRBD1. The CDR3 has 16 amino acids. With V trimmed by 2 bases and J by 4 bases, 5 bases remained unmatched. Germline-derived CDR1 and CDR2 are MNHNS and SASEGT. The DNA of the CDR3 is TGTGCCAGCAGTGAACGGGGACAGGGGAGGTACAATGAGCAGTTCTTC. Amino acid sequence: CASSERGQGRYNEQFF.

This clonotype appeared a few times. The V and J genes are TRBV30 and TRBJ2-1, with TRBD1 identical over 8 bases. V dropped 8 bases and J dropped 8; count of bases not matched to a gene: 5. CDR3 length: 11 amino acids. Looked up from germline, CDR1 is GTSNPN and CDR2 is SVGIG (reference sequence). The CDR3 is CASEQGDEQFF. In nucleotides, the CDR3 is TGTGCCAGCGAACAGGGGGATGAGCAGTTCTTC.

This chain connects TRBV5-1 to TRBJ2-3; D perhaps matches TRBD1 (5 bases). The CDR3 consists of 13 residues. V was clipped by 4 bases and J by 8 bases, with 14 bases between them. Per the germline V gene, CDR1 is SGHRS and CDR2 is YFSETQ. CDR3 DNA sequence: TGCGCCAGCAGCAGCGTAGGGGTGGGTACGCAGTATTTT. Protein sequence: CASSSVGVGTQYF.

This sequence joins TRBV12-3 or TRBV12-4 and TRBJ2-1; 10 nucleotides line up with TRBD2. TRBJ2-7 matches the DNA end more closely, so the J call is doubtful. This CDR3 is 16 amino acids long. CDR3: CASSLQAGGPFNEQYF. Written as DNA, the CDR3 is TGTGCCAGCAGTCTCCAAGCGGGAGGGCCCTTCAATGAGCAGTACTTC.

J is TRBJ1-4 and V is TRBV6-1; D remains unclear. V lost 8 bases and J 4 bases, leaving 5 bases between the germline ends. The CDR3 covers 11 residues. In germline, CDR1 is MNHNS, CDR2 SASEGT. The CDR3 spells CASAINEKLFF. CDR3 DNA sequence: TGTGCCAGCGCGATTAATGAAAAACTGTTTTTT.

This chain uses TRBV9 with TRBJ2-5, with 16 bases aligning to TRBD2. Germline loops: CDR1 SGDLS, CDR2 YYNGEE. Trimming cost V 4 bases and J 11 bases; bases outside gene matches: 11. CDR3 length: 16 residues. CDR3 protein: CASSSGTSGRALEQYF. CDR3 bases: TGTGCCAGCAGCAGCGGGACTAGCGGGAGGGCCTTGGAGCAGTACTTC.

This clonotype appeared once. The chain couples TRBV7-6 to TRBJ2-4, with a weak D call TRBD1 (5 bases). The CDR3 is 13 residues long. Germline CDR1 is SGHVS and CDR2 is FNYEAQ. Between the trimmed V and J ends, which lost 5 bases and 13 bases, there was a span of 18 bases. The CDR3 sequence is CASSPAVGVGQYF. CDR3 sequence (DNA): TGTGCCAGCAGCCCCGCGGTAGGGGTGGGGCAGTACTTC.

Worth noting for this clonotype: The junction does not match germline at one end; this may be a read error. The gene calls are TRBV28 and TRBJ2-5; 14 bases line up with TRBD2. The CDR3 has 17 amino acids. Per germline, CDR1 MDHEN and CDR2 SYDVKM. The CDR3 bases are TGTGCCGGCAGTTTATGGGGACTAGCGGGAGACCAAGAGACCCAGTACTTC. Protein product: CAGSLWGLAGDQETQYF.

Points on this clonotype: This clone may be a read error of a much larger clone one base away. For the CDR3, the DNA is TGTGCCAGCGCACCGGCTGGGCACGAGCAGTACTTC. Translated, it gives CASAPAGHEQYF. The chain combines TRBV18 with TRBJ2-4; D is unclear. The J call is uncertain, as TRBJ2-7 better fits the DNA end. The CDR3 length is 12 residues. Per the germline V gene, CDR1 is KGHSH and CDR2 is LQKENI.

This clonotype was counted between two and nine times. The rearrangement links TRBV20-1 to TRBJ2-5, with TRBD1 matching over 10 bases. Trimming at V came to 7 bases and at J to 5 bases, leaving 7 bases not matched to a gene. The CDR3 is made up of 13 amino acids. The germline V gene encodes CDR1 DFQATT and CDR2 SNEGSKA (reference sequence). The DNA of the CDR3 is TGCAGTGACGGGACAGGGGTTGGGGAGACCCAGTACTTC. Encoded protein: CSDGTGVGETQYF.

The chain recombines TRBV28 with TRBJ2-5; D not certain. The V gene's germline CDR1 is MDHEN and CDR2 SYDVKM. This CDR3 spans 14 amino acids. The V end lost 10 bases, the J end lost 2 bases, and 17 bases lay between the germline ends. The CDR3 nucleotides are TGTGCCAACTCCGGACGGTCACATCAAGAGACCCAGTACTTC. Residues: CANSGRSHQETQYF. The full variable domain, completed using reference TRBV28 and TRBJ2-5, is DVKVTQSSRYLVKRTGEKVFLECVQDMDHENMFWYRQDPGLGLRLIYFSYDVKMKEKGDIPEGYSVSREKKERFSLILESASTNQTSMYLCANSGRSHQETQYFGPGTRLLVL.

This sequence joins TRBV29-1 and TRBJ2-3; 9 nucleotides align to TRBD2. Germline CDR1 SQVTM, CDR2 ANQGSEA. The CDR3 loop spans 14 amino acids. The junction had 19 bases not matched to a gene; V was cut back by 7 bases and J by 14 bases. The CDR3 DNA sequence: TGCAGCGCCGGACCGGGACTAGCTGCAAAATACGCGTATTTT. Amino acid sequence: CSAGPGLAAKYAYF.

This clonotype showed up just a few times. DNA for the CDR3: TGTGCCAGCAGTATCGGGACAGGCAATCAGCCCCAGCATTTT. This sequence encodes CASSIGTGNQPQHF. The chain joins TRBV12-3 or TRBV12-4 to TRBJ1-5; 7 nucleotides agree with TRBD1. After removal of 5 bases from V and 2 bases from J, the junction contained 3 bases not matched to a gene. The CDR3 consists of 14 residues.